One and the same sample provided the 11 T cell receptor beta chains below, sequenced in a study of blood T cell repertoires in COVID-19. Profiling relied on immunoSEQ multiplex PCR, and the TCRdb table lists in-frame clones only, not all of them. This table has hundreds of thousands of clones, about 88% appearing once. Input material: PBMCs or T cells enriched from blood (not recorded which). These receptors were obtained from a middle-aged woman who had recovered from COVID-19.

The J gene is TRBJ1-6, the V gene TRBV7-9; a weak D match, TRBD1 (6 bases). Trimming removed 9 bases at V and 9 bases at J, with 21 bases between. CDR1 and CDR2 (germline): SEHNR, FQNEAQ (reference sequence). This CDR3 region has 15 residues. CDR3: CASRGSGPPGSPLHF. CDR3 DNA sequence: TGTGCCAGTAGGGGGTCGGGCCCACCAGGTTCACCCCTCCACTTT.

The chain employs TRBV6-5 and TRBJ2-1; 8 nucleotides match TRBD2. CDR3 length: 15 residues. Germline values: CDR1 MNHEY, CDR2 SVGAGI. Trimming at V came to 5 bases and at J to 3 bases, leaving 6 bases not matched to a gene. The CDR3 DNA is TGTGCCAGCAGTACCCCGGGACTAGGCTACAATGAGCAGTTCTTC. Protein product: CASSTPGLGYNEQFF.

The chain carries TRBV29-1 and TRBJ2-3; a possible D gene is TRBD1 (6 bases). Germline values: CDR1 SQVTM, CDR2 ANQGSEA. The germline V and J ends were trimmed by 4 bases and 3 bases, with 8 bases remaining between them. The CDR3 consists of 12 residues. The DNA of the CDR3 is TGCAGCGTTGGAGGGACAACAGATACGCAGTATTTT. This gives the protein CSVGGTTDTQYF.

The J gene is TRBJ1-6, the V gene TRBV7-3, with a possible D match to TRBD1 (5 bases). V lost 1 base, J lost 7 bases, and 11 bases lay in between. Germline V CDR1 and CDR2: SGHTA, FQGTGA. This CDR3 is 15 amino acids long. CDR3 in DNA: TGTGCCAGCAGCTTAAACGGGGGTGGGAATTCACCCCTCCACTTT. Protein sequence: CASSLNGGGNSPLHF.

The rearrangement joins TRBV18 to TRBJ1-1, with 7 bases lining up with TRBD1. V shed 8 bases and J 7 bases; nucleotides not matched to a gene: 19. Germline V lookup: CDR1 KGHSH, CDR2 LQKENI. CDR3 size: 16 residues. The CDR3 DNA reads TGTGCCAGCGCCCTATCCGGGACAGCCTCAAATCGTGAAGCTTTCTTT. Its protein is CASALSGTASNREAFF. Full variable domain (outside the CDR3, taken from reference TRBV18 and TRBJ1-1): NAGVMQNPRHLVRRRGQEARLRCSPMKGHSHVYWYRQLPEEGLKFMVYLQKENIIDESGMPKERFSAEFPKEGPSILRIQQVVRGDSAAYFCASALSGTASNREAFFGQGTRLTVV.

The chain is built from TRBV6-2 or TRBV6-3 and TRBJ2-1; D perhaps matches TRBD1 (6 bases). Per germline, CDR1 MNHEY and CDR2 SVGEGT. There are 17 residues in the CDR3. Trimming removed 4 bases from V and 0 bases from J, with 16 bases in between. CDR3 DNA: TGTGCCAGCAGTTTACACCCCGGGACACCCTCCTACAATGAGCAGTTCTTC. It yields the protein CASSLHPGTPSYNEQFF.

The chain couples TRBV24-1 to TRBJ1-5; the D gene is possibly TRBD1 (6 bases). The CDR3 runs to 14 residues. Looked up from germline, CDR1 is KGHDR and CDR2 is SFDVKD. Between the trimmed V and J ends, which lost 0 bases and 4 bases, there was a span of 6 bases. The CDR3 loop reads CATSDLGTNQPQHF. CDR3 in DNA: TGTGCCACCAGTGATTTGGGGACAAATCAGCCCCAGCATTTT.

This chain joins TRBV4-3 and TRBJ2-7; 8 nucleotides align to TRBD2. V dropped 0 bases and J dropped 0; count of bases not matched to a gene: 13. This CDR3 region has 19 residues. Germline V lookup: CDR1 LGHNA, CDR2 YSLEER. CDR3 DNA sequence: TGCGCCAGCAGCCAAGACATGGAAATTACTAGCGGTCCCTCCTACGAGCAGTACTTC. This gives the protein CASSQDMEITSGPSYEQYF.

This sequence joins TRBV29-1 and TRBJ1-1; possibly TRBD1 for D (6 bases). The CDR3 has 14 residues. The germline V and J ends were trimmed by 7 bases and 5 bases, with 20 bases remaining between them. CDR1 is SQVTM, CDR2 ANQGSEA, per germline. CDR3 bases: TGCAGCGGCCGGGGCATAGGGGGAAGTACTGAAGCTTTCTTT. Its translation: CSGRGIGGSTEAFF.

The chain uses TRBV5-1 and TRBJ2-3; 8 bases match TRBD1. This CDR3 has 15 amino acids. J lost 5 bases, V lost 2 bases, and 7 bases had no gene match. CDR1 and CDR2 from the germline V gene are SGHRS and YFSETQ. The CDR3 sequence: CASSFDRGIGDTQYF. In nucleotides, the CDR3 is TGCGCCAGCAGCTTCGACAGGGGAATTGGAGATACGCAGTATTTT. Together with reference TRBV5-1 and TRBJ2-3, the CDR3 gives the full variable domain: KAGVTQTPRYLIKTRGQQVTLSCSPISGHRSVSWYQQTPGQGLQFLFEYFSETQRNKGNFPGRFSGRQFSNSRSEMNVSTLELGDSALYLCASSFDRGIGDTQYFGPGTRLTVL.

The CDR3 DNA follows: TGCGCCAGCAGCATACTAGCGGGAGACGAGCAGTTCTTC. It yields the protein CASSILAGDEQFF. The chain uses TRBV5-1 and TRBJ2-1, with TRBD2 matching over 11 bases. The CDR3 covers 13 residues. The V gene end was trimmed by 4 bases and the J gene end by 10 bases; junction bases not matched to a gene: 4. Germline V gene sequence: CDR1 SGHRS, CDR2 YFSETQ. The full variable domain, in which reference TRBV5-1 and TRBJ2-1 provide the parts outside the CDR3, is KAGVTQTPRYLIKTRGQQVTLSCSPISGHRSVSWYQQTPGQGLQFLFEYFSETQRNKGNFPGRFSGRQFSNSRSEMNVSTLELGDSALYLCASSILAGDEQFFGPGTRLTVL.